This T cell receptor (beta chain) was sequenced in a study of T-cell reconstitution after alpha-beta-depleted transplantation in children. Only a few counts were recorded for this clonotype. Its antigen is unknown. Trimming removed 8 bases at V and 8 bases at J, with 18 bases between. The CDR3 loop spans 13 amino acids. Germline V gene data show CDR1 as LNHNV and CDR2 as YYDKDF (reference sequence). For TCRbeta, the library was prepared with unique molecular identifiers. TCRdb re-derived calls from the PCR reads in MiXCR, one entry per CDR3 protein. The sample consists of a few hundred thousand distinct CDR3 sequences, roughly 13% of them appearing once. The study's findings and limits: There were reportedly several hundred expanded graft clones from which alpha-beta T cells came about two months after transplant.

This sequence joins TRBV15 and TRBJ1-2; the D is unclear. The receptor comes from a male patient aged 10 to 17 who had a stem cell transplant for acute myeloid leukemia, so the T cells may come from the graft donor. The starting material was PBMCs, mostly from graft donor cells, obtained 360 days after TCRalphabeta/CD19-depleted stem cell transplant. CDR3 in amino acids: CATPRRRSRGYTF. The CDR3 DNA reads as TGTGCCACCCCTAGGAGGAGGTCTCGAGGCTACACCTTC.